Shown below are 27 T cell receptor beta chains from a single sample sequenced in a study of CD8+ T cells in alopecia areata. Treatment described: oral pan-JAK inhibitor, 5-10 mg twice daily. Reverse transcription of extracted RNA yielded cDNA, which provided the sequencing template. The method was immunoSEQ multiplex PCR; TCRdb's version includes in-frame clones alone and lacks a portion of them. The profile shows about 110,000 clones, 84% of them singletons. Sample: CD8+ T cells sorted from blood, taken at week 24, from a patient treated with tofacitinib. The receptors stem from a human donor with alopecia areata.

This clone appeared once. The rearrangement links TRBV6-6 to TRBJ1-1; TRBD1 might be the D (5 bases). CDR1 is MNHNY and CDR2 is SVGAGI in the germline V gene (reference sequence). The CDR3 is 12 amino acids. V lost 8 bases and J 1 base, leaving 8 bases between the germline ends. The CDR3 bases are TGTGCCAGCCGGGACGGGAACACTGAAGCTTTCTTT. Amino acid sequence: CASRDGNTEAFF.

The chain joins TRBV29-1 to TRBJ1-1; D gene unclear. Germline V gene lookup returns CDR1 SQVTM and CDR2 ANQGSEA. The CDR3 totals 12 residues. The V end was cut by 3 bases, the J end by 6 bases, with 11 bases between. As DNA, the CDR3 is TGCAGCGTTGAGGAGGACCGGGCTGAAGCTTTCTTT. Its protein product is CSVEEDRAEAFF.

J is TRBJ1-2 and V is TRBV9; D perhaps matches TRBD1 (6 bases). Trimming stripped 3 bases from V and 4 bases from J, with 16 bases between. Germline values: CDR1 SGDLS, CDR2 YYNGEE. This CDR3 comprises 15 residues. As DNA, the CDR3 is TGTGCCAGCAGCGCGGAGGGGGGTCCCCCCTATGGCTACACCTTC. This codes for CASSAEGGPPYGYTF.

J is TRBJ2-1 and V is TRBV2; TRBD2 is a possible D gene (6 bases). Trimming pared 7 bases from V and 0 bases from J, leaving 16 bases between. CDR3 length: 16 amino acids. Per the germline V gene, CDR1 is SNHLY and CDR2 is FYNNEI. This CDR3 is CASTRTSSYSYNEQFF. DNA for the CDR3: TGTGCCAGCACCCGAACTAGCTCCTACTCCTACAATGAGCAGTTCTTC.

The chain has TRBV27 and TRBJ1-1; TRBD1 agrees at 9 bases. J lost 1 base, V lost 5 bases, and 2 bases had no gene match. This CDR3 comprises 14 residues. From germline, CDR1 is MNHEY and CDR2 SMNVEV (reference sequence). The CDR3 loop reads CASSGTGRNTEAFF. The CDR3 DNA sequence: TGTGCCAGCAGTGGGACAGGGAGGAACACTGAAGCTTTCTTT.

This clone was detected once. The CDR3 loop is CSVGIAADEQYF. The CDR3 nucleotides are TGCAGCGTCGGAATAGCGGCTGACGAGCAGTACTTC. The gene calls are TRBV29-1 and TRBJ2-7; TRBD2 might be the D (6 bases). CDR3 length equals 12 residues. Trimming took off 6 bases at V and 5 bases at J, with 14 bases between the two ends. Germline V gives CDR1 SQVTM, CDR2 ANQGSEA.

CDR3 protein: CASSYGLGGGETQYF. For the CDR3, the DNA is TGTGCCAGCAGCTACGGGCTGGGGGGCGGAGAGACCCAGTACTTC. The chain employs TRBV7-2 and TRBJ2-5, with D possibly being TRBD1 or TRBD2 (6 bases each). The CDR3 length is 15 residues. Per germline, CDR1 SGHTA and CDR2 FQGNSA. V was clipped by 4 bases and J by 4 bases, with 16 bases between them.

The chain combines TRBV6-1 with TRBJ2-5; no reliable D call. This CDR3 is built from 11 residues. The germline V and J ends were trimmed by 8 bases and 4 bases, with 8 bases remaining between them. The V gene's germline CDR1 is MNHNS and CDR2 SASEGT. The CDR3: CASVRGETQYF. In DNA form, the CDR3 reads TGTGCCAGCGTACGCGGAGAGACCCAGTACTTC.

The chain links TRBV19 to TRBJ1-6; D unresolved. In germline, CDR1 is LNHDA, CDR2 SQIVND (reference sequence). V lost 4 bases and J lost 10, with 8 bases in between. The CDR3 loop spans 12 amino acids. CDR3 in amino acids: CASSSYYSPLHF. Here the CDR3 DNA reads TGTGCCAGTAGTAGCTATTACTCACCCCTCCACTTT.

The rearrangement uses TRBV4-3 and TRBJ1-3; 8 bases line up with TRBD1. The CDR3 contains 16 residues. The V segment lost 0 bases and the J segment 1 base; nucleotides outside the gene matches: 2. Germline V gene lookup returns CDR1 LGHNA and CDR2 YSLEER. For the CDR3, the DNA is TGCGCCAGCAGCCAAGATTGGGACAGGTCTGGAAACACCATATATTTT. Translated, it gives CASSQDWDRSGNTIYF.

The chain recombines TRBV6-1 with TRBJ2-7; D call uncertain. The V end lost 4 bases, the J end lost 2 bases, and 9 bases lay between the germline ends. The germline V gene has CDR1 MNHNS and CDR2 SASEGT. The CDR3 extends over 13 amino acids. CDR3 bases: TGTGCCAGCAGTGCCCACTGGACCTACGAGCAGTACTTC. Translation gives CASSAHWTYEQYF.

V is TRBV27 and J is TRBJ2-5, with a possible D match to TRBD2 (7 bases). The DNA end is a closer match to TRBJ2-7, so the J assignment may be wrong. Looked up from germline, CDR1 is MNHEY and CDR2 is SMNVEV (reference sequence). The CDR3 has 13 amino acids. DNA of the CDR3: TGTGCCAGCAGGGCGGGGGCGGCCTACGAGCAGTACTTC. It translates to CASRAGAAYEQYF.

Only a few counts were recorded for this clone. V usage is TRBV4-1 and J usage is TRBJ2-7; D tentatively reads TRBD1 or TRBD2 (5 bases each). CDR3 length equals 14 residues. Germline V gives CDR1 MGHRA, CDR2 YSYEKL. V was clipped by 6 bases and J by 6 bases, with 18 bases between them. CDR3 DNA: TGCGCCAGCAGTATCCTGGGACCCCCCTCCGAGCAGTACTTC. This gives the protein CASSILGPPSEQYF.

This chain connects TRBV7-2 to TRBJ1-5, with 7 bases aligning to TRBD1. Trimming removed 0 bases from V and 2 bases from J; junction bases left unmatched: 1. There are 15 residues in the CDR3. The germline V gene has CDR1 SGHTA and CDR2 FQGNSA. In DNA form, the CDR3 reads TGTGCCAGCAGCTTAGCAGGGGGCGGCAATCAGCCCCAGCATTTT. Its translation: CASSLAGGGNQPQHF.

This chain joins TRBV27 and TRBJ2-7; 7 bases agree with TRBD1. Trimming at V came to 2 bases and at J to 4 bases, leaving 2 bases not matched to a gene. Germline V gene sequence: CDR1 MNHEY, CDR2 SMNVEV (reference sequence). This CDR3 is built from 13 residues. The CDR3 sequence: CASSLGGQYEQYF. DNA of the CDR3: TGTGCCAGCAGTTTAGGGGGACAGTACGAGCAGTACTTC.

This clone came up a few times. In DNA form, the CDR3 reads TGTGCCAGCATGGAAGGGACCAATGAGCAGTTCTTC. Protein sequence: CASMEGTNEQFF. V is TRBV6-5 and J is TRBJ2-1; either TRBD1 or TRBD2 may fit D (5 bases each). Germline V gives CDR1 MNHEY, CDR2 SVGAGI. This CDR3 contains 12 residues. V shed 7 bases and J shed 6 bases, with 10 bases lying between them.

The gene calls are TRBV4-1 and TRBJ2-1; 12 bases map to TRBD1. V lost 2 bases to trimming and J lost 7 bases; unmatched junction nucleotides: 3. This CDR3 region has 15 residues. The germline CDR1 and CDR2 sequences are MGHRA and YSYEKL. The CDR3 coding sequence is TGCGCCAGCAGCCAATCGGGACAGGGGGCAAATGAGCAGTTCTTC. Protein sequence: CASSQSGQGANEQFF.

The J gene is TRBJ2-1, the V gene TRBV4-3, with 10 bases aligning to TRBD1. This CDR3 comprises 15 residues. Germline CDR1 and CDR2: LGHNA and YSLEER. Losses at the gene ends were 4 bases for V and 3 bases for J; bases not matched to a gene: 3. CDR3 DNA: TGCGCCAGCAGCCGGGGACAGGGGTACTACAATGAGCAGTTCTTC. The encoded protein is CASSRGQGYYNEQFF.

With regard to this clone: Other DNA sequences from this sample encode an identical CDR3 as well. The gene calls are TRBV7-9 and TRBJ2-7; D unresolved. Germline-derived CDR1 and CDR2 are SEHNR and FQNEAQ (reference sequence). V was cut by 3 bases and J by 0 bases, with 0 bases left in between. The CDR3 sequence is 11 residues long. The CDR3 coding sequence is TGTGCCAGCAGCTTCTCCTACGAGCAGTACTTC. This codes for CASSFSYEQYF.

The chain is built from TRBV4-1 and TRBJ1-4; D remains ambiguous. The V gene's germline CDR1 is MGHRA and CDR2 YSYEKL. This CDR3 has 17 amino acids. V was cut by 4 bases and J by 0 bases, with 15 bases left in between. The CDR3 DNA reads as TGCGCCAGCAGCCCGGTCCCAAGCCTAACAACTAATGAAAAACTGTTTTTT. Encoded protein: CASSPVPSLTTNEKLFF.

V gene TRBV6-6 combines with J gene TRBJ2-5; maybe TRBD2 (6 bases). This CDR3 is 15 amino acids long. Trimming cost V 2 bases and J 4 bases, with 14 bases left between them. CDR1 is MNHNY and CDR2 is SVGAGI in the germline V gene (reference sequence). In DNA form, the CDR3 reads TGTGCCAGCAGTTACGGAGGGCAGGGAGTAGAGACCCAGTACTTC. Amino acid sequence: CASSYGGQGVETQYF.

This clone appeared a few times. J is TRBJ1-4 and V is TRBV27, with D tentatively TRBD1 (5 bases). Germline CDR1 is MNHEY and CDR2 is SMNVEV (reference sequence). This CDR3 has 14 amino acids. V gave up 6 bases and J gave up 8 bases, with 16 bases separating them. CDR3: CASSLWGRGEKLFF. DNA for the CDR3: TGTGCCAGCAGCCTGTGGGGGAGAGGCGAAAAACTGTTTTTT.

The chain combines TRBV4-1 with TRBJ1-4; no clear D gene. The V gene lost 4 bases and the J gene lost 8 bases, with 20 bases spanning the gap. The CDR3 contains 16 residues. CDR1 and CDR2 (germline): MGHRA, YSYEKL. The CDR3 DNA follows: TGCGCCAGCAGCCCCCCCATGCGGCAGATTGGCGAAAAACTGTTTTTT. Encoded protein: CASSPPMRQIGEKLFF.

The rearrangement links TRBV6-1 to TRBJ2-1, with a tentative D call TRBD2 (5 bases). The germline V gene encodes CDR1 MNHNS and CDR2 SASEGT. The V end lost 2 bases, the J end lost 2 bases, and 13 bases lay between the germline ends. CDR3 length: 16 amino acids. As DNA, the CDR3 is TGTGCCAGCAGTGAATATGTGGAGGCGACCTACAATGAGCAGTTCTTC. Protein product: CASSEYVEATYNEQFF.

The chain has TRBV27 and TRBJ2-7, with 8 positions matching TRBD1. The CDR3 loop spans 12 amino acids. Trimming took 6 bases from V and 5 from J; bases not matched to a gene: 3. Germline V gene data show CDR1 as MNHEY and CDR2 as SMNVEV (reference sequence). The chain's CDR3 is CASRPGGHEQYF. CDR3 nucleotide sequence: TGTGCCAGCAGACCAGGGGGCCACGAGCAGTACTTC.

There are a few counts of this clone. This chain joins TRBV29-1 and TRBJ2-1; 9 nucleotides align to TRBD1. Unmatched junction bases numbered 11, after V lost 4 bases and J lost 7 bases. This CDR3 has 15 amino acids. Germline CDR1 is SQVTM and CDR2 is ANQGSEA. The CDR3 is CSVGGTGQGYNEQFF. For the CDR3, the DNA is TGCAGCGTTGGGGGCACGGGACAGGGTTATAATGAGCAGTTCTTC.

The V gene is TRBV23-1, the J gene TRBJ2-7; 7 bases align to TRBD1. TRBV23-1 is an ORF, and what it does is uncertain. V lost 3 bases to trimming and J lost 3 bases; unmatched junction nucleotides: 5. The CDR3 runs to 14 residues. DNA of the CDR3: TGCGCCAGCAGTCAGATGGGACAGCGCTACGAGCAGTACTTC. It encodes CASSQMGQRYEQYF.